This TCR beta chain was obtained from a study of T cell repertoires in cytomegalovirus infection. Study background: CMV epitopes used comprised recently identified HLA-C-restricted ones and well-studied HLA-B-restricted ones. General study results and limits: There were carriers of CMV plus the relevant HLA, and cumulative public TCR beta family frequency identified them. The ex vivo response showed dominance by HLA-C-restricted CMV-specific TCR beta clonotypes.

This CDR3 has 15 residues. Germline assignment: CDR1 MNHEY and CDR2 SVGEGT. Trimming took 4 bases from V and 1 from J; bases not matched to a gene: 5. This clonotype was counted between two and nine times. Its antigen is not identified. TCRdb reprocessed the reads via MiXCR and lists one record per CDR3 protein. The sample shows over 95,000 distinct CDR3 sequences, under 35% of them seen only once. The specimen was CD8+ T cells from cultured PBMCs, collected from culture after CMV antigen stimulation. The clonotype was recovered from a human donor in good health (CMV status not recorded). Some clones in this sample may be carry-over from other donors' samples. V gene TRBV6-2 or TRBV6-3 combines with J gene TRBJ1-1; 8 nucleotides agree with TRBD1. In nucleotides, the CDR3 is TGTGCCAGCAGTTCTCCGGGGACAGGGAACACTGAAGCTTTCTTT. Protein: CASSSPGTGNTEAFF.